These 2 T cell receptor beta chains were sequenced from one sample in a study of cytomegalovirus exposure and HLA in healthy donors. PCR amplification relied on 60 Vbeta primers (plus 13 Jbeta primers). Profiled with immunoSEQ multiplex PCR; TCRdb holds only in-frame clones, not every one. The repertoire holds some 130,000 clones, 60% to 80% seen once, with about 2.2% in the top ten. The sequencing sample was made of PBMCs. All receptors derive from a man between 25 and 39 years old in good health and CMV-seronegative.

V gene TRBV28 combines with J gene TRBJ2-1; 7 nucleotides match TRBD2. The CDR3 has 14 amino acids. The germline V gene encodes CDR1 MDHEN and CDR2 SYDVKM. J lost 3 bases, V lost 4 bases, and 3 bases had no gene match. The CDR3 DNA follows: TGTGCCAGCAGTTCTGGACTAGGCTACAATGAGCAGTTCTTC. Translating gives CASSSGLGYNEQFF. Supplemented by reference TRBV28 and TRBJ2-1, the full variable domain reads DVKVTQSSRYLVKRTGEKVFLECVQDMDHENMFWYRQDPGLGLRLIYFSYDVKMKEKGDIPEGYSVSREKKERFSLILESASTNQTSMYLCASSSGLGYNEQFFGPGTRLTVL.

The V and J genes are TRBV11-2 and TRBJ2-7, with D unclear. Trimming stripped 5 bases from V and 1 base from J, with 18 bases between. Germline V gene data show CDR1 as SGHAT and CDR2 as FQNNGV. This CDR3 is 16 amino acids long. CDR3 DNA sequence: TGTGCCAGCAGCCCCTTGGCGCGGCGCCAGTCCTACGAGCAGTACTTC. It is translated as CASSPLARRQSYEQYF. Complete variable domain (other parts from reference TRBV11-2 and TRBJ2-7): EAGVAQSPRYKIIEKRQSVAFWCNPISGHATLYWYQQILGQGPKLLIQFQNNGVVDDSQLPKDRFSAERLKGVDSTLKIQPAKLEDSAVYLCASSPLARRQSYEQYFGPGTRLTVT.